A selection of T cell receptor beta chains follows, all from one sample in a study of CD8 T cells in ankylosing spondylitis. TCRdb re-analysed the 5' RACE reads in MiXCR, keeping a single row per CDR3 protein. Found here are approximately 150,000 distinct CDR3 sequences, roughly 31% of them singletons; the top ten hold 4.5% to 6%. The sample was synovial fluid, either unsorted or a sorted T cell fraction (not recorded which). These TCRs come from a male donor with ankylosing spondylitis. CDR3s include the opening cysteine and the closing phenylalanine or tryptophan. The listing skips clone size in some rows; elsewhere it reads once, few, many or a size class.

V gene,clone size,CDR3 protein
TRBV20-1,-,CSAPQSGTNEQFF
TRBV7-2,many,CASSYPTGGGAETQYF
TRBV7-9,many,CASSFGSETQYF
TRBV12-3/TRBV12-4,-,CASSTRTSGAGETQYF
TRBV6-1,many,CASHGTTYNEQFF
TRBV29-1,few,CSVEEMGHYGYTF
TRBV10-3,-,CALRDSSGANVLTF
TRBV6-1,once,CASSEALQGLNYGYTF
TRBV12-3/TRBV12-4,-,CASSFRLLPNTGELFF
TRBV28,-,CASSWDRGNTNEKLFF
TRBV6-1,few,CASTLSGSTDTQYF
TRBV28,-,CASSLMGRGTEAFF
TRBV4-1,-,CASSQLDRDADTQYF
TRBV10-2,few,CASRASAQETQYF
TRBV19,-,CASSIETTGDEQYF
TRBV20-1,-,CSAPASNYGYTF
TRBV12-3/TRBV12-4,-,CASTLATGEAFF
TRBV7-3,medium-sized,CASSLTGPLAGPEQFF